This is a list of T cell receptor beta chains from one sample in a study of blood T cell repertoires in COVID-19. The protocol was immunoSEQ multiplex PCR, while the TCRdb copy is restricted to in-frame clones and leaves out a portion. This sample has tens of thousands of clones; about 88% occur once, and the top ten carry approximately 4.9%. The material sequenced was peripheral blood. These receptors were taken from a man aged 55 to 70 with active COVID-19. The CDR3 runs from the conserved cysteine through the conserved F or W. The D gene is left open where the match is weak. A clone size is listed for some rows: how often the clone was seen (once, few, many), or a class if it is expanded.

d_call | j_call | v_call | clone_size | cdr3_aa | cdr3_nt
NA | TRBJ2-6 | TRBV19 | NA | CASSIGTLSGANVLTF | TGTGCCAGTAGTATAGGTACTCTCTCTGGGGCCAACGTCCTGACTTTC
NA | TRBJ1-5 | TRBV19 | NA | CASSDAGKGPQHF | TGTGCCAGTAGTGACGCAGGGAAAGGGCCCCAGCATTTT
NA | TRBJ2-7 | TRBV9 | NA | CASSVVQGSSSYEQYF | TGTGCCAGCAGCGTAGTGCAGGGCTCTAGCTCCTACGAGCAGTACTTC
NA | TRBJ1-5 | TRBV21-1 | NA | CASSSRQGNVLAQHF | TGTGCCAGCAGCAGCCGACAGGGGAACGTTTTGGCCCAGCATTTT
NA | TRBJ2-1 | TRBV24-1 | once | CATRHRGTEQFF | TGTGCCACGAGGCATAGGGGCACTGAGCAGTTCTTC
NA | TRBJ2-3 | TRBV27 | NA | CASRLQGGSDTQYF | TGTGCCAGCAGGCTACAGGGAGGGTCAGATACGCAGTATTTT
NA | TRBJ1-3 | TRBV7-2 | once | CASSLELVSSGNTIYF | TGTGCCAGCAGCTTAGAATTGGTGAGCTCTGGAAACACCATATATTTT
NA | TRBJ2-1 | TRBV6-5 | once | CASSRGSPEGEQFF | TGTGCCAGCAGCCGGGGGTCCCCTGAGGGTGAGCAGTTCTTC
NA | TRBJ1-2 | TRBV7-2 | NA | CASSLAVQGKGYTF | TGTGCCAGCAGCTTAGCGGTCCAGGGTAAGGGCTACACCTTC
TRBD2 | TRBJ2-5 | TRBV10-3 | NA | CAISDLAGRRGEETQYF | TGTGCCATCAGTGATCTAGCGGGACGCAGGGGGGAGGAGACCCAGTACTTC
NA | TRBJ1-6 | TRBV6-4 | few | CASSDSAGVGSPLHF | TGTGCCAGCAGTGACTCGGCAGGGGTAGGTTCACCCCTCCACTTT
NA | TRBJ1-1 | TRBV12-5 | NA | CASGAEEGSTEAFF | TGTGCTAGTGGTGCCGAGGAGGGTAGCACTGAAGCTTTCTTT
NA | TRBJ2-1 | TRBV7-3 | NA | CASSLGASVWDEQFF | TGTGCCAGCAGCTTAGGCGCGAGCGTTTGGGATGAGCAGTTCTTC
NA | TRBJ2-7 | TRBV28 | NA | CASSLEGPHEQYF | TGTGCCAGCAGTTTGGAGGGGCCCCACGAGCAGTACTTC
TRBD1 | TRBJ2-7 | TRBV29-1 | NA | CSVGGGGTGTYEQYF | TGCAGCGTAGGGGGCGGTGGGACAGGGACTTACGAGCAGTACTTC
NA | TRBJ2-7 | TRBV20-1 | NA | CSARRSYEQYF | TGCAGTGCTAGGCGTTCCTACGAGCAGTACTTC
TRBD1 | TRBJ2-1 | TRBV7-3 | NA | CASSLSSPLRDRVYNEQFF | TGTGCCAGCAGCTTATCCTCCCCACTCCGGGACAGGGTGTACAATGAGCAGTTCTTC